This T cell receptor (beta chain) was captured in a study of blood T cell repertoires in COVID-19 (TCRdb year 2020). Describing the broader study: Samples from collaborators originated in the United States, Italy and Spain and spanned both the acute and convalescent phases of COVID-19. Deeply sampled blood TCRbeta repertoires from subjects exposed to, actively infected with, or recovered from COVID-19 were included in the dataset. HLA class I and class II types, where available, came from metadata supplied by the sample provider rather than from assay-based typing. Samples came from the ongoing ImmuneRACE study (first 160 participants) plus 1,254 subjects from 6 global collaborators. Nearly every sample came with metadata listing a de-identified subject ID, COVID-19 status, age in years and sex. A freely available public database, intended as a resource for researchers studying the immune response to SARS-CoV-2, is where the repertoires were released. The material from the prospective study consisted of cDNA or gDNA derived from T cells, B-cell-depleted T cells, or PBMCs. The paper's findings and limits, for the study overall: Clinical and demographic metadata were provided uncurated, with the amount varying by source and participant.

Of note for this clone: This clone's antigen is unknown. No base-level quality is on record; no much larger clone is a single base apart.

TCRbeta CDR3 regions were amplified from genomic DNA using the immunoSEQ Assay, a bias-controlled multiplex PCR. On the authors' methods: The number of nucleated cells in each sample was estimated by amplification of reference gene primers within the assay. To quantify the absolute abundance of each unique TCRbeta CDR3 rearrangement, sequence reads were collapsed and filtered. For each sample, productive Simpson clonality was calculated as the square root of Simpson's diversity index across productive rearrangements. Here the immuneACCESS table is served through TCRdb, limited to in-frame sequences with V and J called. Missing clones are a known gap in these copies; in checked studies unresolved V genes cover under half, and the rest lacks a known reason. V and J calls and clone size are copied from that table; D and trimming were computed from the DNA. This sample is represented by 65,000 or so clones; approximately 83% of them were singletons. The ten top clones hold 10% to 13% of the sample.

From the germline V gene, CDR1 is SGHRS and CDR2 is YFSETQ. Spanning cysteine to phenylalanine, the CDR3 consists of 14 amino acids. The only DNA kept is the CDR3, 42 bases in frame from the first base. Deletion took 0 bases off V and 4 bases off J, with a span of 11 bases between the germline ends. At one collaborating source in Seattle, patients were enrolled during active infection and were followed longitudinally through the course of disease. Whole blood was collected in K2EDTA tubes by collaborating institutions according to the institutions' own protocols. Collaborator samples were shipped for TCRbeta analysis as frozen whole blood, isolated PBMCs, or DNA extracted from either sample type.

The sequence links TRBV5-1 to TRBJ2-7; the best D guess is TRBD1, with 6 bases matching. The TCR sequence derives from a man under 40 with COVID-19, enrolled during active disease. Sequencing input: peripheral blood. The DNA sequence is TGCGCCAGCAGCTTGGTGGGACAAACTTACGAGCAGTACTTC. This is translated as CASSLVGQTYEQYF.